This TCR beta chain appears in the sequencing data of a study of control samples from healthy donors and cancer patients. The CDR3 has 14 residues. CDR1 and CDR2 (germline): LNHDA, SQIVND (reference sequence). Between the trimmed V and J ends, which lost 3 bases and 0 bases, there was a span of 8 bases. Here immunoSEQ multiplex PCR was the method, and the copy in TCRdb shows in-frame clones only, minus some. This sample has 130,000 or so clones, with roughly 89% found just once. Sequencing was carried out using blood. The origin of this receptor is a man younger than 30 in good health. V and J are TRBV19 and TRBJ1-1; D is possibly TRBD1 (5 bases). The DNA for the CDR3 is TGTGCCAGTAGTATTGGGGGGATGAACACTGAAGCTTTCTTT. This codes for CASSIGGMNTEAFF.